This passage covers 6 T cell receptor beta chains from one sample sequenced in a study of cytomegalovirus exposure and HLA in healthy donors. Primers for the PCR totalled 60 Vbeta and 13 Jbeta. TCRdb keeps only in-frame clones here, not all; method: immunoSEQ multiplex PCR. The table includes about 220,000 clones, approximately 83% detected once. The sequenced material came from PBMCs. These receptors originate from a boy younger than 10 in good health and CMV-seronegative.

The chain uses TRBV14 and TRBJ1-2; D unclear. The CDR3 contains 13 residues. Trimming removed 1 base from V and 12 bases from J, with 15 bases in between. Germline lookup yields CDR1 SGHDN and CDR2 FVKESK. The CDR3 region has the DNA TGTGCCAGCAGCCAAGTGGGCAGCCGCCTTGACACCTTC. Translation: CASSQVGSRLDTF.

This clone was counted many times. This rearrangement joins TRBV2 to TRBJ1-1, with D unclear. The germline V and J ends were trimmed by 4 bases and 1 base, with 10 bases remaining between them. This CDR3 contains 14 residues. Germline V gene lookup returns CDR1 SNHLY and CDR2 FYNNEI. The CDR3: CASSVVYKNTEAFF. In DNA, the CDR3 is TGTGCCAGCAGTGTTGTTTACAAGAACACTGAAGCTTTCTTT.

The CDR3 protein is CASSVNFSYEQYF. The CDR3 nucleotides are TGTGCCAGCAGTGTAAATTTCTCCTACGAGCAGTACTTC. J is TRBJ2-7 and V is TRBV2; D uncertain. The CDR3 extends over 13 amino acids. Trimming removed 4 bases at V and 0 bases at J, with 7 bases between. Germline assignment: CDR1 SNHLY and CDR2 FYNNEI.

The chain employs TRBV18 and TRBJ2-1, with 7 bases that match TRBD1. Germline CDR1 is KGHSH and CDR2 is LQKENI. Trimming removed 6 bases from V and 2 bases from J; junction bases left unmatched: 7. The length of the CDR3 is 15 residues. CDR3 protein: CASSQTGVTYNEQFF. In DNA form, the CDR3 reads TGTGCCAGCTCCCAAACAGGGGTTACCTACAATGAGCAGTTCTTC.

CDR3 amino acids: CASSVGQRGVGEQFF. In DNA, the CDR3 is TGTGCCAGCAGCGTAGGCCAGCGGGGGGTGGGTGAGCAGTTCTTC. The chain couples TRBV9 to TRBJ2-1; 9 bases map to TRBD2. This CDR3 has 15 amino acids. V gave up 0 bases and J gave up 9 bases; unmatched junction bases: 7. Germline loops: CDR1 SGDLS, CDR2 YYNGEE. Variable domain in full (rest from reference TRBV9 and TRBJ2-1): DSGVTQTPKHLITATGQRVTLRCSPRSGDLSVYWYQQSLDQGLQFLIQYYNGEERAKGNILERFSAQQFPDLHSELNLSSLELGDSALYFCASSVGQRGVGEQFFGPGTRLTVL.

This chain uses TRBV7-3 with TRBJ2-2; 9 bases match TRBD1. The CDR3 totals 15 residues. Germline CDR1 reads SGHTA; CDR2 reads FQGTGA. With V trimmed by 4 bases and J by 5 bases, 5 bases remained unmatched. The CDR3 spells CASSSRQGGTGELFF. CDR3 sequence (DNA): TGTGCCAGCAGCTCCCGACAGGGGGGGACCGGGGAGCTGTTTTTT.